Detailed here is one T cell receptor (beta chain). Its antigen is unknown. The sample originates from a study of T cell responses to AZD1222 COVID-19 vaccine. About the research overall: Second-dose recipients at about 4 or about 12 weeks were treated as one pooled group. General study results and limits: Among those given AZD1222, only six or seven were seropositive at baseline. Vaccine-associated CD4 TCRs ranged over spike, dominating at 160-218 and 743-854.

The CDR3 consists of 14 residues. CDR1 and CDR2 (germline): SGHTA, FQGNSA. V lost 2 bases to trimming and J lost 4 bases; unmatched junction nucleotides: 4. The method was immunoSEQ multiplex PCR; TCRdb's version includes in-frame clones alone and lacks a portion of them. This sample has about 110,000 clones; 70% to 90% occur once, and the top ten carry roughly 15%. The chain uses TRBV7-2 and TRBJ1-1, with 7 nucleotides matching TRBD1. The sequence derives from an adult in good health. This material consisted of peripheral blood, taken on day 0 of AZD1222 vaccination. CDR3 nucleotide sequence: TGTGCCAGCAGCTTATCGAACAGGGGCACTGAAGCTTTCTTT. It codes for CASSLSNRGTEAFF.